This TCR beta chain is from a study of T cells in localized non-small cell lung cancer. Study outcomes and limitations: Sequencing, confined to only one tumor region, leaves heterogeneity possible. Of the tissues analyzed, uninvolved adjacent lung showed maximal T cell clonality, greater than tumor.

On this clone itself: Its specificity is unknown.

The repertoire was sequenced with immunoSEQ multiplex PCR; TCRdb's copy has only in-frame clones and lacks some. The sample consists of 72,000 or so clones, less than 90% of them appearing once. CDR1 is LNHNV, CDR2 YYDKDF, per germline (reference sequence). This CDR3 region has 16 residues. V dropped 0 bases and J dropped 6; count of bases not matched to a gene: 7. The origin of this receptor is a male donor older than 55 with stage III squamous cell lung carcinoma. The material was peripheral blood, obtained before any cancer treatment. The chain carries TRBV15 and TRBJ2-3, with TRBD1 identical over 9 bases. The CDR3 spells CATSREGTGNRDTQYF. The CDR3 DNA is TGTGCCACCAGCAGAGAAGGGACAGGGAATCGCGATACGCAGTATTTT.